This TCR beta chain originates from a study of Ad26.COV2.S vaccination and SARS-CoV-2 variants. Study-level information: Intramuscular Ad26.COV2.S at 5x10^10 or 1x10^11 viral particles.

The protocol was immunoSEQ multiplex PCR, while the TCRdb copy is restricted to in-frame clones and leaves out a portion. The repertoire holds about 680,000 clones, with more than 80% as singletons. The CDR3 has 13 amino acids. Unmatched junction bases numbered 7, after V lost 8 bases and J lost 5 bases. Looked up from germline, CDR1 is MNHEY and CDR2 is SMNVEV (reference sequence). Overall study findings and caveats: Participants given vaccine showed non-spike TCR breadth similar to that of placebo recipients.

On this clone: The antigen is not known.

Specified treatment: around 19 received Ad26.COV2.S at low or high dose, single or two shots; roughly five received placebo; per-sample allocation not given. All samples were drawn on day 63, counting from the first vaccine or placebo injection. As its vector, the vaccine had Ad26, which expressed Wuhan-strain SARS-CoV-2 spike. The clonotype comes from a person between 18 and 59 years old who received the Ad26.COV2.S COVID-19 vaccine or a placebo. The material sequenced was peripheral blood, taken in a trial of Ad26.COV2.S vaccine versus placebo. The chain combines TRBV27 with TRBJ2-5; TRBD1 matches at 8 bases. The DNA of the CDR3 is TGTGCCAGCGGCCAGGGGGCAGGCGAGACCCAGTACTTC. The encoded protein is CASGQGAGETQYF.